Each of the 9 T cell receptor beta chains below was sequenced from the same sample in a study of blood T cell repertoires in COVID-19. Produced via immunoSEQ multiplex PCR; TCRdb's table is partial and in-frame only. Found here are roughly 200,000 clones, nearly 90% of them singletons; the top ten hold 0.55% to 0.8%. Sequencing input: peripheral blood. The receptors stem from a man between 50 and 59 years old with acute or convalescent COVID-19.

This chain links TRBV7-9 with TRBJ2-7, with D unclear. Germline CDR1 is SEHNR and CDR2 is FQNEAQ (reference sequence). This CDR3 contains 11 residues. V was clipped by 5 bases and J by 5 bases, with 7 bases between them. This chain's CDR3 is CASSPLHEQYF. The CDR3 coding sequence is TGTGCCAGCAGCCCCCTCCACGAGCAGTACTTC.

The J gene is TRBJ2-2, the V gene TRBV7-7, with 7 nucleotides matching TRBD2. The CDR3 sequence is 15 residues long. The germline V gene encodes CDR1 SSHAT and CDR2 FNYEAQ (reference sequence). Trimming removed 0 bases from V and 6 bases from J; junction bases left unmatched: 4. CDR3 protein: CASSLASGSPGELFF. The DNA for the CDR3 is TGTGCCAGCAGCTTAGCTAGCGGGTCGCCCGGGGAGCTGTTTTTT.

V gene TRBV7-9 combines with J gene TRBJ1-2; D remains ambiguous. The germline V gene encodes CDR1 SEHNR and CDR2 FQNEAQ (reference sequence). V lost 5 bases and J 4 bases, leaving 8 bases between the germline ends. The CDR3 runs 12 residues. CDR3 nucleotide sequence: TGTGCCAGCAGCCCCGACTCCTATGGCTACACCTTC. Translated, it gives CASSPDSYGYTF.

This clone is a singleton in its sample. This chain connects TRBV28 to TRBJ1-5, with 7 nucleotides matching TRBD1. This CDR3 comprises 14 residues. V lost 6 bases, J lost 3 bases, and 5 bases stayed unmatched. Germline loops: CDR1 MDHEN, CDR2 SYDVKM. The CDR3 DNA reads as TGTGCCAGCAGAACCGGACAGGTCAATCAGCCCCAGCATTTT. Protein: CASRTGQVNQPQHF.

The V gene is TRBV5-1, the J gene TRBJ2-1; 10 bases fit TRBD2. Germline values: CDR1 SGHRS, CDR2 YFSETQ. Unmatched junction bases numbered 9, after V lost 2 bases and J lost 1 base. The length of the CDR3 is 18 residues. For the CDR3, the DNA is TGCGCCAGCAGCTTCTCTAGCGGGGGATTATTTTCCTACAATGAGCAGTTCTTC. Protein sequence: CASSFSSGGLFSYNEQFF.

The V call is TRBV5-1, the J call TRBJ1-6; possible D gene TRBD1, 6 bases. The CDR3 runs 15 residues. V was clipped by 5 bases and J by 6 bases, with 15 bases between them. Germline values: CDR1 SGHRS, CDR2 YFSETQ. DNA for the CDR3: TGCGCCAGCAGGGCACAGGGATCCCTTAATTCACCCCTCCACTTT. This codes for CASRAQGSLNSPLHF.

This sequence joins TRBV29-1 and TRBJ2-1; a possible D gene is TRBD2 (6 bases). V lost 6 bases to trimming and J lost 7 bases, with 10 bases between them. This CDR3 has 11 amino acids. The germline CDR1 and CDR2 sequences are SQVTM and ANQGSEA. Written as DNA, the CDR3 is TGCAGCGTGCCAGGGAGGAATGAGCAGTTCTTC. Its translation is CSVPGRNEQFF.

The chain is built from TRBV5-1 and TRBJ2-7; 7 nucleotides line up with TRBD2. Germline assignment: CDR1 SGHRS and CDR2 YFSETQ. V gave up 0 bases and J gave up 4 bases; unmatched junction bases: 1. The CDR3 loop spans 13 amino acids. The CDR3 reads CASSLGEGYEQYF. The CDR3 coding sequence is TGCGCCAGCAGCTTGGGGGAGGGGTACGAGCAGTACTTC.

V usage is TRBV6-1 and J usage is TRBJ2-1; D is possibly TRBD2 (6 bases). Germline V lookup: CDR1 MNHNS, CDR2 SASEGT. Trimming took off 3 bases at V and 9 bases at J, with 21 bases between the two ends. The CDR3 is 16 amino acids. Here the CDR3 DNA reads TGTGCCAGCAGTGAGAGACTAGTTACCCCGAAGGGTGAGCAGTTCTTC. This translates into CASSERLVTPKGEQFF.